This TCR beta chain stems from a study of molecular identifiers for immune sequencing clone quantification (dated by TCRdb to the late 2010s). Looking at the study overall: For a replicate experiment, RNA from roughly 20,000 or 100,000 naive CD8 T cells was divided into five aliquots, and four of the five aliquots were sequenced. The study was a methods study using CD8 T cells to benchmark molecular-identifier clustering-based TCR repertoire sequencing (MIDCIRS) and TCR RNA copy counting. General study outcomes and caveats: Spiked-in Jurkat TCR RNA (approximately eleven copies' worth), which is not part of the donor repertoire, was contained in the naive libraries. About 2.9 recovered TCR RNA copies per cell were obtained by modeling, versus about 10 by digital PCR, implying a capture efficiency of 25% to 30%. Highly expanded clone sizes could be underestimated because identical TCR molecules may share a barcode. Clones above 20 RNA copies held over 97% of molecules in CMV-specific effector cells but under 1% in naive cells. When barcode sub-clustering was left out, chimeric consensus sequences inflated TCR diversity, with chimeras reaching as high as 47%. Spiked-in Jurkat TCR RNA equal to a single cell's worth was reported to be detectable even within one million naive CD8 T cells.

CDR1 and CDR2, per the germline V gene, are MGHRA and YSYEKL. Trimming at the junction amounts to 4 bases on V and 7 bases on J, and the germline ends lie 5 bases apart. Taken from cysteine to phenylalanine, the CDR3 has 11 residues. The sequence is cut down to CDR3 DNA, 33 bases in frame from base 1. This clonotype was counted at least ten times. The antigen this receptor binds is unknown. Qualities for individual bases were not recorded, and no much larger clone is one base off. Libraries were built with PCR. The reads were generated on a NextSeq 500. Bulk TCR libraries were prepared as previously described, using TCR primers listed in Table S5. The Qiagen AllPrep DNA/RNA kit was used to purify total RNA. Before any analysis, reads coming from multiple sequencing runs of the same library were combined into one pool. In the authors' own workflow: Only reads with exact TCR constant sequence were kept, trimmed to 150 nt, and grouped by their 12-nt molecular barcodes. Within each barcode group, reads were sub-clustered at a 15% Levenshtein threshold, and quality-weighted consensus sequences were built per RNA molecule. Non-functional sequences were filtered out, along with any lower-count sequence sitting one edit away from another sequence. Barcode sub-clusters with fewer than 20% of the maximum read count were removed, based on fitting two negative binomial distributions. The public reads were reanalyzed by TCRdb: fastp trimming at Q25, MiXCR alignment, in-frame beta chains only. A single entry per CDR3 protein holds the most common genes and DNA from its merged rows. The V and J calls here are based on TCRdb, not the publication. The sample profile shows hundreds of thousands of distinct CDR3 sequences; 25% of them were found once. The ten largest clones capture about 0.81% of the sample.

Libraries of naive CD8 T cells were built from anywhere between about 17,000 and 1,000,000 sorted cells, with 10%, 30% or 50% of the purified RNA used. Naive CD8 T cells, defined as CD8+CD4-CCR7+CD45RA+, were FACS-sorted into RLT Plus buffer on a BD FACSAria II. To test detection sensitivity, Jurkat RNA equal to fewer than 13 TCR copies was added to samples of about 17,000-1,100,000 naive CD8 T cells. Enrichment of CD8 T cells was done with RosetteSep CD8+ T Cell Enrichment Cocktail plus Ficoll-Paque, and ACK red cell lysis came afterward. The rearranged segments are TRBV4-1 and TRBJ2-4, with no confidently assigned D gene. The sequencing input was naive CD8+ T cells from blood, with Jurkat cell RNA spiked in. The sample's cell subset or site label, in plain terms: FACS-sorted CD8+CD4-CCR7+CD45RA+ naive T cells. The receptor comes from a human donor in good health. Some libraries in this study had Jurkat cell RNA spiked in. The DNA sequence reads TGCGCCAGCAGCCTTCAGAACATTCAGTACTTC. This yields the protein CASSLQNIQYF.